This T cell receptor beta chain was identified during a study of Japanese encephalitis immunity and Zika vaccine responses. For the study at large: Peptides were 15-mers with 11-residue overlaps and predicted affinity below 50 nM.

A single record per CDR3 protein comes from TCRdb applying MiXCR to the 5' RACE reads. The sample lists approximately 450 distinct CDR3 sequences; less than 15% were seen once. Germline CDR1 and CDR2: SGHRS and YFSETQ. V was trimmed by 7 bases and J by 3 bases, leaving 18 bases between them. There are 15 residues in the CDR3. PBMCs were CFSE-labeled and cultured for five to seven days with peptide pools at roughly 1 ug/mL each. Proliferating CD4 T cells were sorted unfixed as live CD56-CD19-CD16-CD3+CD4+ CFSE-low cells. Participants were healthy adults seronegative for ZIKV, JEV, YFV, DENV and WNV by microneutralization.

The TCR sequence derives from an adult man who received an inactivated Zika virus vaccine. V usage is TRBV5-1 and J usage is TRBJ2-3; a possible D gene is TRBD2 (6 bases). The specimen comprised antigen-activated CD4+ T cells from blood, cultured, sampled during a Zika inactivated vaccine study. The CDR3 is CASGWGEFWTDTQYF. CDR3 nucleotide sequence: TGCGCCAGCGGCTGGGGGGAGTTTTGGACAGATACGCAGTATTTT.